The 25 T cell receptor beta chains listed next were all sequenced from one sample in a study of cytomegalovirus exposure and HLA in healthy donors. PCR primers comprised 60 Vbeta and 13 Jbeta primers. Here immunoSEQ multiplex PCR was the method, and the copy in TCRdb shows in-frame clones only, minus some. The sample gives 100,000 or so clones, 74% of which show up once; 2% to 2.5% is in the top ten. Sequencing was carried out using PBMCs. The source is a human donor in good health.

The chain uses TRBV10-1 and TRBJ1-1; D may be TRBD1 (5 bases). Germline values: CDR1 WNHNN, CDR2 SYGVQD (reference sequence). This CDR3 has 14 residues. V shed 3 bases and J shed 1 base, with 9 bases lying between them. DNA for the CDR3: TGCGCCAGCAGTGAAACCGGACAGAACACTGAAGCTTTCTTT. Protein product: CASSETGQNTEAFF.

This chain uses TRBV25-1 with TRBJ2-1; tentative D call: TRBD1 (6 bases). V lost 5 bases to trimming and J lost 2 bases, with 10 bases between them. The CDR3 has 14 amino acids. CDR1 MGHDK and CDR2 SYGVNS come from the germline V gene. The CDR3 sequence: CASSSGGTYNEQFF. The CDR3 DNA is TGTGCCAGCAGTAGTGGGGGCACCTACAATGAGCAGTTCTTC.

The chain recombines TRBV11-2 with TRBJ2-1; 7 nucleotides align to TRBD2. This CDR3 contains 14 residues. Germline trimming cut 5 bases from V and 3 bases from J; bases unmatched to any gene: 4. Germline CDR1 and CDR2: SGHAT and FQNNGV. CDR3 loop: CASSAGAGYNEQFF. The CDR3 bases are TGTGCCAGCAGCGCGGGAGCCGGCTACAATGAGCAGTTCTTC.

The rearrangement uses TRBV9 and TRBJ1-3; D is possibly TRBD1 (6 bases). V dropped 4 bases and J dropped 7 bases, with 18 bases sitting between them. The CDR3 runs 15 residues. Germline V gene lookup returns CDR1 SGDLS and CDR2 YYNGEE. The CDR3 DNA reads as TGTGCCAGCAGCCCATCCACAGGGTGGGGGAACACCATATATTTT. Translating it yields CASSPSTGWGNTIYF.

The chain is built from TRBV6-4 and TRBJ2-2; TRBD1 agrees at 7 bases. V was pared by 5 bases and J by 7 bases, with 4 bases of the junction left unmatched. The CDR3 runs 13 residues. CDR1 and CDR2 (germline): MRHNA, SNTAGT. CDR3 nucleotides: TGTGCCAGCAGTACAGGGGCTGGCGGGGAGCTGTTTTTT. Its translation: CASSTGAGGELFF.

This chain uses TRBV6-1 with TRBJ2-3; D uncertain. This CDR3 is 14 amino acids long. Germline V gene data show CDR1 as MNHNS and CDR2 as SASEGT. V was clipped by 2 bases and J by 2 bases, with 8 bases between them. In DNA form, the CDR3 reads TGTGCCAGCAGTGAAACCCGCTACACAGATACGCAGTATTTT. Translating it yields CASSETRYTDTQYF.

A word on this clone: The junction and the germline gene differ at one end; a read error may be behind it. The V and J genes are TRBV29-1 and TRBJ2-7; D perhaps matches TRBD1 (6 bases). The germline gives CDR1 SQVTM, CDR2 ANQGSEA. This CDR3 is 13 amino acids long. Here the CDR3 reads CSAERQGPYEQYF. In DNA form, the CDR3 reads TGCAGCGCTGAACGGCAGGGGCCTTACGAGCAGTACTTC.

The chain uses TRBV19 and TRBJ2-1, with no clear D. The germline V gene encodes CDR1 LNHDA and CDR2 SQIVND (reference sequence). The CDR3 is 12 amino acids. V was clipped by 9 bases and J by 3 bases, with 9 bases between them. This CDR3 is CASSIHYNEQFF. The CDR3 DNA follows: TGTGCCAGCTCCATACACTACAATGAGCAGTTCTTC.

The genes are TRBV10-2 and TRBJ2-6; D is uncertain. V was cut by 2 bases and J by 3 bases, with 8 bases left in between. Germline CDR1 and CDR2: WSHSY and SAAADI. This CDR3 region has 15 residues. For the CDR3, the DNA is TGCGCCAGCAGTGAGGCCAGGTTTGGGGCCAACGTCCTGACTTTC. Amino acid sequence: CASSEARFGANVLTF.

The chain couples TRBV10-3 to TRBJ1-1; D gene unclear. Germline loops: CDR1 ENHRY, CDR2 SYGVKD. Trimming took 3 bases from V and 8 from J, leaving 16 bases between them. The CDR3 runs 14 residues. CDR3 coding DNA: TGTGCCATCAGTGACCCCCGGGAAGCCTCCGAAGCTTTCTTT. Protein sequence: CAISDPREASEAFF.

V usage is TRBV2 and J usage is TRBJ2-3, with unresolved D. Germline V lookup: CDR1 SNHLY, CDR2 FYNNEI. This CDR3 has 15 amino acids. Trimming pared 5 bases from V and 4 bases from J, leaving 16 bases between. Here the CDR3 DNA reads TGTGCCAGCAGTCCCCGACCAACTACTCCAGATACGCAGTATTTT. Translated: CASSPRPTTPDTQYF.

The chain couples TRBV28 to TRBJ1-1; the D gene is possibly TRBD1 (5 bases). This CDR3 comprises 13 residues. V lost 3 bases to trimming and J lost 10 bases, with 15 bases between them. Per the germline V gene, CDR1 is MDHEN and CDR2 is SYDVKM. CDR3 DNA: TGTGCCAGCAGTTTGACCAGGGAAGTAGGAGCTTTCTTT. This translates into CASSLTREVGAFF.

The V call is TRBV6-5, the J call TRBJ1-5, with 7 bases fitting TRBD1. Trimming removed 4 bases from V and 0 bases from J; junction bases left unmatched: 3. CDR1 MNHEY and CDR2 SVGAGI come from the germline V gene. This CDR3 is built from 15 residues. CDR3: CASSFDRDSNQPQHF. CDR3 DNA sequence: TGTGCCAGCAGTTTCGACAGGGATAGCAATCAGCCCCAGCATTTT.

The chain has TRBV7-9 and TRBJ2-7; D might be TRBD2 (5 bases). The CDR3 contains 15 residues. Germline CDR1 is SEHNR and CDR2 is FQNEAQ (reference sequence). Trimming shortened V by 2 bases and J by 4 bases, and 15 bases separated the two germline ends. CDR3 nucleotide sequence: TGTGCCAGCAGCTTACAAAGGGAGACCTTTTACGAGCAGTACTTC. Its protein is CASSLQRETFYEQYF.

The chain combines TRBV21-1 with TRBJ2-5; TRBD1, as called in the table, went unchecked against the DNA. TRBV21-1 is a documented pseudogene. This CDR3 has 18 residues. The CDR3, as DNA: TGTGCCAGCAGCAAAGGTTATACAGGGGGCCCTTTCCAAGAGACCCAGTACTTC. It yields the protein CASSKGYTGGPFQETQYF.

This chain links TRBV7-2 with TRBJ2-7; 7 bases align to TRBD2. CDR3 length equals 14 residues. The V and J ends lost 4 bases and 1 base, in that order; junction bases with no gene match: 4. Germline CDR1 is SGHTA and CDR2 is FQGNSA. As DNA, the CDR3 is TGTGCCAGCAGCTATTCTAGCGGTTCCTACGAGCAGTACTTC. This translates into CASSYSSGSYEQYF.

The rearrangement uses TRBV28 and TRBJ1-2, with D unresolved. The germline gives CDR1 MDHEN, CDR2 SYDVKM. This CDR3 spans 15 amino acids. The V end lost 5 bases, the J end lost 4 bases, and 17 bases lay between the germline ends. CDR3 residues: CASSKSSHTSYGYTF. DNA for the CDR3: TGTGCCAGCAGTAAAAGCTCCCATACCTCCTATGGCTACACCTTC.

The CDR3 DNA is TGTGCCACCAGCCAACAAAATTCACCCCTCCACTTT. The encoded protein is CATSQQNSPLHF. J is TRBJ1-6 and V is TRBV15; no definite D call. The V and J ends lost 5 bases and 7 bases respectively, with 6 bases between them. The CDR3 covers 12 residues. In germline, CDR1 is LNHNV, CDR2 YYDKDF (reference sequence).

The chain links TRBV4-3 to TRBJ2-7; 10 positions agree with TRBD2. After removal of 0 bases from V and 0 bases from J, the junction contained 8 bases not matched to a gene. The germline CDR1 and CDR2 sequences are LGHNA and YSLEER. The CDR3 totals 18 residues. The CDR3: CASSQDRLAGELSYEQYF. For the CDR3, the DNA is TGCGCCAGCAGCCAAGATAGGCTAGCGGGGGAACTCTCCTACGAGCAGTACTTC.

The V and J genes are TRBV5-6 and TRBJ2-1; 9 bases agree with TRBD2. The length of the CDR3 is 16 residues. In germline, CDR1 is SGHDT, CDR2 YYEEEE. The junction had 6 bases not matched to a gene; V was cut back by 0 bases and J by 5 bases. CDR3 sequence reads: CASSLVRGRVNNEQFF. CDR3 sequence (DNA): TGTGCCAGCAGCTTGGTTCGCGGGAGGGTCAACAATGAGCAGTTCTTC.

The chain combines TRBV7-8 with TRBJ2-5; TRBD2 matches 12 bases. The germline V gene encodes CDR1 SGHVS and CDR2 FQNEAQ. Unmatched junction bases numbered 16, after V lost 5 bases and J lost 12 bases. This CDR3 contains 16 residues. This CDR3 reads CASSPRGGKTSGRKYF. The CDR3 DNA reads TGTGCCAGCAGCCCCAGGGGGGGGAAGACTAGCGGGAGAAAGTACTTC. The full variable domain, rest sourced from reference TRBV7-8 and TRBJ2-5, is GAGVSQSPRYKVAKRGQDVALRCDPISGHVSLFWYQQALGQGPEFLTYFQNEAQLDKSGLPSDRFFAERPEGSVSTLKIQRTQQEDSAVYLCASSPRGGKTSGRKYFGPGTRLLVL.

The V and J genes are TRBV6-5 and TRBJ2-1; 7 nucleotides match TRBD2. The CDR3 is 14 residues long. Trimming removed 4 bases from V and 9 bases from J; junction bases left unmatched: 9. The germline V gene encodes CDR1 MNHEY and CDR2 SVGAGI. CDR3 nucleotides: TGTGCCAGCAGTTCGGGACTAAGGGTGGGTGAGCAGTTCTTC. This sequence encodes CASSSGLRVGEQFF.

As regards this clone: Other nucleotide sequences in the sample specify the same CDR3. The chain couples TRBV5-1 to TRBJ2-7; TRBD2 aligns across 7 bases. CDR3 length equals 14 residues. Germline assignment: CDR1 SGHRS and CDR2 YFSETQ. With 4 bases clipped from V and 7 bases from J, the junction kept 11 bases outside the gene matches. The DNA for the CDR3 is TGCGCCAGCAGCGGCCTGAGCGGGGCTGAGGAGCAGTACTTC. Protein: CASSGLSGAEEQYF.

This chain connects TRBV11-2 to TRBJ1-1; possible D gene TRBD1, 5 bases. Germline-derived CDR1 and CDR2 are SGHAT and FQNNGV. V lost 4 bases and J lost 0, with 9 bases in between. The CDR3 covers 14 residues. CDR3 coding DNA: TGTGCCAGCAGCTGGACACAGGTGAACACTGAAGCTTTCTTT. Amino acids: CASSWTQVNTEAFF.

This chain joins TRBV18 and TRBJ2-5, with D possibly matching TRBD1 (6 bases). Germline V gene sequence: CDR1 KGHSH, CDR2 LQKENI. The CDR3 is made up of 16 amino acids. Trimming removed 1 base at V and 2 bases at J, with 14 bases between. Here the CDR3 DNA reads TGTGCCAGCTCACCACGGAAGGGGGTGGCTCAAGAGACCCAGTACTTC. Amino acids: CASSPRKGVAQETQYF.